This T cell receptor (beta chain) was recorded in a study of CD8+ T cells in alopecia areata. As for the study in general: People stayed on tofacitinib for 6 to 18 months, then stopped the drug for 6 months. General study findings and limits: Especially in alopecia totalis/universalis, lesional scalp showed greater clonality than normal scalp did. Persistence in scalp and blood during tofacitinib was observed for many expanded lesional clones. Since there was just one nonresponder, nobody can yet say how baseline CD8+ expansion ties to response.

Deletions cut 5 bases from V and 4 bases from J, with 18 bases between. CDR1 is MNHEY and CDR2 is SMNVEV in the germline V gene (reference sequence). The CDR3 loop spans 15 amino acids. The sample's treatment: oral pan-JAK inhibitor, 5-10 mg twice daily. RNA extraction was followed by reverse transcription into cDNA, which acted as the sequencing template. The data were produced by immunoSEQ multiplex PCR, yet TCRdb's version contains in-frame clones alone and is incomplete. In the table there are 80,000 to 100,000 clones, about 44% of which are singletons. In this sample, this clone turned up a few times. Its antigen is still unknown.

J is TRBJ2-7 and V is TRBV27; tentatively, D is TRBD1 (6 bases). This receptor was obtained from a human donor with alopecia areata. Specimen: CD8+ T cells sorted from blood, collected at week 24, from a patient treated with tofacitinib. CDR3 sequence (DNA): TGTGCCAGCAGTCCGAATGGGGACACTGCGTACGAGCAGTACTTC. This translates into CASSPNGDTAYEQYF.